Given below is one T cell receptor beta chain in context. Its antigen remains unknown. Germline V CDR1 and CDR2: LGHNA, YNFKEQ. V shed 4 bases and J shed 5 bases, with 8 bases lying between them. This CDR3 has 12 residues. The data were taken from a study of shared clonotypes between healthy human individuals. Study information: CD4 naive and memory got three plates each, CD8 naive two, CD8 memory one.

Clones were read by immunoSEQ multiplex PCR, and TCRdb kept only the in-frame ones, dropping some. The sample yields approximately 2.1 million clones, approximately 95% seen once. Study-level results: Shared clonotypes: about 5.3% naive CD4, around 3.4% naive CD8, 2% to 2.5% memory CD4, approximately 0.37% memory CD8.

What was sequenced was naive CD4+ T cells from PBMCs. The subset was: CD45RA+ positively selected. The TCR sequence derives from a man between 18 and 35 years old in good health. Some clones in this sample may be carry-over from other donors' samples. V is TRBV4-2 and J is TRBJ1-2; D is unclear. This chain's CDR3 is CASSPGRYGYTF. The DNA for the CDR3 is TGTGCCAGCAGCCCCGGGCGATATGGCTACACCTTC.